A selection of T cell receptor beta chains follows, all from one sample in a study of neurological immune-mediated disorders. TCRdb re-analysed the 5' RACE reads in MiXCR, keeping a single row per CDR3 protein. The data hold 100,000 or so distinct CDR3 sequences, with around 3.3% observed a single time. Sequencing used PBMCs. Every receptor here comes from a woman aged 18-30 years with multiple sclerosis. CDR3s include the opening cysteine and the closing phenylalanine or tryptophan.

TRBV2 CASSDSREGAGNQPQHF
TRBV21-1 CASSTLRDGRKNGYTF
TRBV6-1 CASRPTAQGGNQPQHF
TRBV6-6 CASSHRQREKLFF
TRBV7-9 CASSLPPKGGVYYGYTF
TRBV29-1 CSVVAPQAVGNTEAFF
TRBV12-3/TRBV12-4 CASSSGPAGAQYF
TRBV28 CASSEGTTSTDTQYF
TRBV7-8 CASSYRGTGVNTEAFF
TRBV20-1 CSARNYNEQFF
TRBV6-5 CASSYSTVGTGFSGGYTF
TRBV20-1 CSARKGVDLTEAFF
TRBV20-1 CSARASADTQYF
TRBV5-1 CASSLDPAGGELFF
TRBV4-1 CASSPLLERPRVGRVYEQYF
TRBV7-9 CASSLAGLYEQYF
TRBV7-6 CASSSRGSGNTIYF
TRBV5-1 CASSPPLQGNYGYTF
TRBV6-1 CASSEVEGVGKNIQYF
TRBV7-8 CASSSTGTSSVKTQYF
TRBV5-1 CASSGPGGVSYEQYF
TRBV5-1 CASSYNRGGNYGYTF
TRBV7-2 CASSPPPGTGSSPLHF
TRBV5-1 CASSLLGPGETQYF